The next 26 T cell receptor beta chains were all read from a single sample in a study of blood T cells in healthy people across ages. Primers used in a second PCR of roughly 7 to 12 cycles were a sample-barcoded 5' primer and a J-beta primer mix. TCRdb processed the 5' RACE reads anew with MiXCR; each CDR3 protein has one entry. Of about 940,000 distinct CDR3 sequences detected, roughly 48% appear once; the ten largest clones hold about an eighth. The sample taken for sequencing was blood. The receptors stem from a man younger than 45 in good health.

This rearrangement joins TRBV28 to TRBJ2-1; 8 bases are shared with TRBD1. The DNA matches TRBJ2-7 better at its end, which makes the J call doubtful. This CDR3 spans 14 amino acids. Germline V gene data show CDR1 as MDHEN and CDR2 as SYDVKM. The CDR3 bases are TGTGCCAGCACAGGGGGCCAATTTTACACTGAGCAGTACTTC. This codes for CASTGGQFYTEQYF.

The chain joins TRBV3-1 to TRBJ2-7; D unclear. Between the trimmed V and J ends, which lost 4 bases and 7 bases, there was a span of 26 bases. From germline, CDR1 is LGHDT and CDR2 YNNKEL (reference sequence). This CDR3 comprises 17 residues. The CDR3 region has the DNA TGTGCCAGCAGCCGTCGAAACACGAAAAGCTCCTACAATGAGCAGTACTTC. It translates to CASSRRNTKSSYNEQYF.

The rearrangement links TRBV5-1 to TRBJ1-5; D possibly corresponds to TRBD1 (5 bases). The CDR3 sequence is 15 residues long. CDR1 is SGHRS, CDR2 YFSETQ, per germline. Trimming left V 0 bases short and J 4 bases short, with 11 bases between. The DNA of the CDR3 is TGCGCCAGCAGCTTGGGGGGCCCAGGGAATCAGCCCCAGCATTTT. This encodes CASSLGGPGNQPQHF.

This clonotype has just a few counts. The chain is built from TRBV27 and TRBJ1-1; a weak D match, TRBD1 (5 bases). This CDR3 is 15 amino acids long. Germline V CDR1 and CDR2: MNHEY, SMNVEV (reference sequence). Trimming shortened V by 2 bases and J by 5 bases, and 15 bases separated the two germline ends. CDR3 sequence (DNA): TGTGCCAGCAGTTTAGGGGCCTCGAGGTGGACTGAAGCTTTCTTT. Translating gives CASSLGASRWTEAFF.

The gene calls are TRBV5-1 and TRBJ2-3; 7 bases fit TRBD2. Germline-derived CDR1 and CDR2 are SGHRS and YFSETQ. Trimming took 4 bases from V and 2 from J; bases not matched to a gene: 10. The CDR3 is made up of 16 amino acids. The CDR3 spells CASSLVTSRYTDTQYF. In DNA form, the CDR3 reads TGCGCCAGCAGCCTGGTGACTAGCAGATACACAGATACGCAGTATTTT.

The chain has TRBV29-1 and TRBJ2-3, with 10 bases lining up with TRBD1. V dropped 3 bases and J dropped 6; count of bases not matched to a gene: 6. Per germline, CDR1 SQVTM and CDR2 ANQGSEA. There are 14 residues in the CDR3. The CDR3 protein is CSVDRDRGPDTQYF. CDR3 nucleotide sequence: TGCAGCGTTGACCGGGACAGGGGACCGGATACGCAGTATTTT.

Written as DNA, the CDR3 is TGCGCCAGCAGCCAGAGGGAGGCAGGGGAATATGGCTACACCTTC. Translated: CASSQREAGEYGYTF. The chain combines TRBV4-1 with TRBJ1-2, with D possibly being TRBD1 (6 bases). V lost 3 bases, J lost 5 bases, and 16 bases lay in between. The CDR3 loop spans 15 amino acids. Germline CDR1 MGHRA, CDR2 YSYEKL.

V usage is TRBV5-1 and J usage is TRBJ2-2; possible D gene TRBD1, 5 bases. The CDR3 sequence is 15 residues long. Between the trimmed V and J ends, which lost 5 bases and 3 bases, there was a span of 14 bases. Germline values: CDR1 SGHRS, CDR2 YFSETQ. CDR3 loop: CASRNTAGYTGELFF. CDR3 nucleotides: TGCGCCAGCAGGAATACGGCAGGGTACACCGGGGAGCTGTTTTTT.

The chain has TRBV6-5 and TRBJ1-2; 10 bases line up with TRBD1. CDR1 and CDR2 from the germline V gene are MNHEY and SVGAGI. Germline trimming cut 0 bases from V and 8 bases from J; bases unmatched to any gene: 6. CDR3 length equals 15 residues. The CDR3 coding sequence is TGTGCCAGCAGTTACTCGCAGACAGGGGGCACGGGCTACACCTTC. Residues: CASSYSQTGGTGYTF.

V usage is TRBV28 and J usage is TRBJ1-2; D is possibly TRBD1 (6 bases). From germline, CDR1 is MDHEN and CDR2 SYDVKM. CDR3 length equals 14 residues. Trimming removed 3 bases from V and 5 bases from J, with 13 bases in between. The CDR3 DNA is TGTGCCAGCAGTTTGAACAGGGTTTGGTATGGCTACACCTTC. It is translated as CASSLNRVWYGYTF.

The chain employs TRBV29-1 and TRBJ2-7; 10 bases align to TRBD1. Germline lookup yields CDR1 SQVTM and CDR2 ANQGSEA. V shed 6 bases and J 7 bases; nucleotides not matched to a gene: 12. The CDR3 consists of 14 residues. Written as DNA, the CDR3 is TGCAGCGTCCTTGCCGACAGGGGGCTAGGGGAGCAGTACTTC. Translating it yields CSVLADRGLGEQYF.

About this clonotype: An end of the junction differs from the germline gene, which may be a read error. The chain joins TRBV20-1 to TRBJ1-2; D unclear. CDR1 and CDR2 from the germline V gene are DFQATT and SNEGSKA (reference sequence). This CDR3 has 12 amino acids. The CDR3 DNA follows: TGCAGTGTTAAGGGCCCTAACCATGGCTACACCTTC. This translates into CSVKGPNHGYTF.

The chain is built from TRBV9 and TRBJ2-3, with TRBD2 matching 10 bases. Germline CDR1 SGDLS, CDR2 YYNGEE. J lost 1 base, V lost 0 bases, and 8 bases had no gene match. CDR3 length equals 18 residues. CDR3 sequence reads: CASSVVPLAGEGTDTQYF. CDR3 DNA: TGTGCCAGCAGCGTAGTACCCCTAGCGGGGGAGGGCACAGATACGCAGTATTTT.

The chain joins TRBV3-1 to TRBJ1-1; D unresolved. Germline V CDR1 and CDR2: LGHDT, YNNKEL (reference sequence). Trimming removed 0 bases at V and 3 bases at J, with 11 bases between. The CDR3 runs to 15 residues. The chain's CDR3 is CASSQDHQADTEAFF. The DNA for the CDR3 is TGTGCCAGCAGCCAAGATCACCAGGCCGACACTGAAGCTTTCTTT.

This clonotype was observed at least ten times. The CDR3, as DNA: TGCGCCAGCAGCTTGGCCGAGGGAGATGGCTACACCTTC. Translating it yields CASSLAEGDGYTF. V usage is TRBV5-1 and J usage is TRBJ1-2, with no clear D. CDR3 size: 13 residues. V lost 0 bases and J 6 bases, leaving 9 bases between the germline ends. Looked up from germline, CDR1 is SGHRS and CDR2 is YFSETQ. The entire variable domain, with the rest obtained from reference TRBV5-1 and TRBJ1-2, is as follows: KAGVTQTPRYLIKTRGQQVTLSCSPISGHRSVSWYQQTPGQGLQFLFEYFSETQRNKGNFPGRFSGRQFSNSRSEMNVSTLELGDSALYLCASSLAEGDGYTFGSGTRLTVV.

This clonotype was seen more than once but under ten times. The chain uses TRBV12-3 or TRBV12-4 and TRBJ2-3; TRBD2 aligns across 12 bases. With V trimmed by 3 bases and J by 4 bases, 2 bases remained unmatched. The CDR3 runs 15 residues. CDR3 coding DNA: TGTGCCAGCAGTTTTAGACTAGCGGGGGCAGATACGCAGTATTTT. Its translation is CASSFRLAGADTQYF.

The chain has TRBV5-6 and TRBJ2-7; D possibly matches TRBD1 or TRBD2 (6 bases each). CDR1 and CDR2 (germline): SGHDT, YYEEEE. CDR3 length: 15 residues. Trimming shortened V by 6 bases and J by 4 bases, and 20 bases separated the two germline ends. The CDR3 region has the DNA TGTGCCAGCAACGTTGGCGGGACACGAACTTACGAGCAGTACTTC. As protein: CASNVGGTRTYEQYF.

The chain carries TRBV11-2 and TRBJ1-1; possible D gene TRBD1, 5 bases. Germline V lookup: CDR1 SGHAT, CDR2 FQNNGV. V was cut by 3 bases and J by 0 bases, with 11 bases left in between. The CDR3 extends over 15 amino acids. CDR3 protein: CASSFRGAMNTEAFF. CDR3 DNA sequence: TGTGCCAGCAGCTTTCGGGGCGCCATGAACACTGAAGCTTTCTTT.

This clonotype was picked up a small number of times. The CDR3 reads CASSPPPNSPLHF. The CDR3 DNA reads TGTGCCAGCAGCCCGCCCCCGAATTCACCCCTCCACTTT. The chain carries TRBV2 and TRBJ1-6, with D unresolved. CDR1 SNHLY and CDR2 FYNNEI come from the germline V gene. The CDR3 spans 13 residues. With 6 bases removed from V and 7 bases from J, the gap between germline ends came to 10 bases. The variable domain in full, with the rest retrieved from reference TRBV2 and TRBJ1-6, is EPEVTQTPSHQVTQMGQEVILRCVPISNHLYFYWYRQILGQKVEFLVSFYNNEISEKSEIFDDQFSVERPDGSNFTLKIRSTKLEDSAMYFCASSPPPNSPLHFGNGTRLTVT.

The rearrangement joins TRBV7-6 to TRBJ2-7; D might be TRBD1 or TRBD2, each matching 6 bases. CDR1 SGHVS and CDR2 FNYEAQ come from the germline V gene. This CDR3 is built from 14 residues. V shed 5 bases and J shed 4 bases, with 15 bases lying between them. The CDR3 coding sequence is TGTGCCAGCAGCGACCCGGGGGCGCGGTACGAGCAGTACTTC. Its translation: CASSDPGARYEQYF.

As DNA, the CDR3 is TGCGCCAGCAGCCAAGCGGCGGTTGCCGTGGAGACCCAGTACTTC. It yields the protein CASSQAAVAVETQYF. The gene calls are TRBV4-3 and TRBJ2-5; D not resolved. Germline CDR1 reads LGHNA; CDR2 reads YSLEER. V gave up 1 base and J gave up 5 bases, with 14 bases separating them. The CDR3 consists of 15 residues.

This clonotype has only a few counts. The V call is TRBV4-2, the J call TRBJ2-7; 10 bases align to TRBD1. V gave up 0 bases and J gave up 5 bases; unmatched junction bases: 7. From germline, CDR1 is LGHNA and CDR2 YNFKEQ. The CDR3 covers 16 residues. CDR3 region: CASSQDQVGTGDEQYF. Written as DNA, the CDR3 is TGTGCCAGCAGCCAAGACCAGGTGGGGACAGGGGACGAGCAGTACTTC.

V and J are TRBV27 and TRBJ2-5, with TRBD1 matching over 8 bases. Germline V gene sequence: CDR1 MNHEY, CDR2 SMNVEV (reference sequence). The CDR3 loop spans 13 amino acids. V trimming: 2 bases; J trimming: 6 bases; junction bases outside the gene matches: 2. For the CDR3, the DNA is TGTGCCAGCAGTTTAGACAGGGGAAAGACCCAGTACTTC. It specifies CASSLDRGKTQYF.

There are many counts of this clonotype. The chain joins TRBV5-1 to TRBJ2-7; perhaps D is TRBD1 or TRBD2 (5 bases each). The J call may not be correct, given that the DNA end is closer to TRBJ2-5. Germline CDR1 SGHRS, CDR2 YFSETQ. The CDR3 contains 11 residues. CDR3 nucleotides: TGCGCCAGCATTGAGGGGGAGACCCAGTACTTC. Its protein product is CASIEGETQYF.

The chain recombines TRBV6-1 with TRBJ2-1; 8 nucleotides agree with TRBD1. V lost 7 bases to trimming and J lost 5 bases; unmatched junction nucleotides: 4. The CDR3 totals 13 residues. Germline V gene sequence: CDR1 MNHNS, CDR2 SASEGT. CDR3 protein: CASTQGANNEQFF. CDR3 nucleotides: TGTGCCAGCACGCAGGGGGCGAACAATGAGCAGTTCTTC.

In its sample, this clonotype was seen many times. This chain connects TRBV28 to TRBJ2-5; 10 bases agree with TRBD2. Germline-derived CDR1 and CDR2 are MDHEN and SYDVKM. The V and J ends lost 6 bases and 3 bases, in that order; junction bases with no gene match: 22. CDR3 length equals 20 residues. The CDR3 protein is CASSLGETSGDKTPKETQYF. The CDR3 region has the DNA TGTGCCAGCAGCCTAGGGGAAACTAGCGGGGATAAAACTCCAAAAGAGACCCAGTACTTC.